A selection of T cell receptor beta chains follows, all from one sample in a study of cytomegalovirus exposure and HLA in healthy donors. Data came from immunoSEQ multiplex PCR; TCRdb stores just in-frame clones and leaves some out. The ten most abundant clones cover about 5% of a sample with about 67,000 clones. The material sequenced was PBMCs. The origin of the receptors is a woman aged 40 to 55 in good health and CMV-seropositive. The CDR3 runs from the conserved cysteine through the conserved F or W. The D gene is left open where the match is weak.

D gene: NA; CDR3 length: 13; J gene: TRBJ2-5; V gene: TRBV5-6; CDR3 protein: CAGHTGHQETQYF; CDR3 DNA: TGTGCCGGACATACGGGCCACCAAGAGACCCAGTACTTC
D gene: NA; CDR3 length: 12; J gene: TRBJ1-2; V gene: TRBV16; CDR3 protein: CASSQSAYGYTF; CDR3 DNA: TGTGCCAGCAGCCAATCAGCCTATGGCTACACCTTC
D gene: NA; CDR3 length: 17; J gene: TRBJ1-4; V gene: TRBV4-1; CDR3 protein: CASSQVVRKRGIEKLFF; CDR3 DNA: TGCGCCAGCAGCCAAGTAGTCCGAAAACGAGGTATTGAAAAACTGTTTTTT
D gene: TRBD1; CDR3 length: 14; J gene: TRBJ2-1; V gene: TRBV7-3; CDR3 protein: CASSSTGLDNEQFF; CDR3 DNA: TGTGCCAGCAGCTCGACAGGGTTGGACAATGAGCAGTTCTTC
D gene: NA; CDR3 length: 15; J gene: TRBJ1-1; V gene: TRBV25-1; CDR3 protein: CASSERGGDSTEAFF; CDR3 DNA: TGTGCCAGCAGTGAACGGGGGGGCGACTCGACTGAAGCTTTCTTT
D gene: NA; CDR3 length: 15; J gene: TRBJ2-3; V gene: TRBV7-2; CDR3 protein: CASSLKPPGADTQYF; CDR3 DNA: TGTGCCAGCAGCTTAAAACCCCCGGGAGCAGATACGCAGTATTTT
D gene: TRBD1; CDR3 length: 16; J gene: TRBJ1-2; V gene: TRBV28; CDR3 protein: CASSDPGTGLEYGYTF; CDR3 DNA: TGTGCCAGCAGTGATCCCGGGACAGGGTTGGAGTATGGCTACACCTTC
D gene: TRBD1; CDR3 length: 14; J gene: TRBJ1-5; V gene: TRBV19; CDR3 protein: CASSTGTGYQPQHF; CDR3 DNA: TGTGCCAGTAGTACAGGGACAGGGTATCAGCCCCAGCATTTT
D gene: NA; CDR3 length: 14; J gene: TRBJ2-5; V gene: TRBV27; CDR3 protein: CASSLFGGAEEQYF; CDR3 DNA: TGTGCCAGCAGTTTATTTGGAGGGGCCGAGGAGCAGTACTTC
D gene: NA; CDR3 length: 18; J gene: TRBJ2-7; V gene: TRBV15; CDR3 protein: CATSRETGSLAYSYEQYF; CDR3 DNA: TGTGCCACCAGCAGAGAAACAGGTAGTCTAGCGTACTCCTACGAGCAGTACTTC
D gene: TRBD1; CDR3 length: 15; J gene: TRBJ1-1; V gene: TRBV5-1; CDR3 protein: CASKSTGNMNTEAFF; CDR3 DNA: TGCGCCAGCAAATCGACAGGGAACATGAACACTGAAGCTTTCTTT
D gene: NA; CDR3 length: 14; J gene: TRBJ2-7; V gene: TRBV19; CDR3 protein: CASSIRASSYEQYF; CDR3 DNA: TGTGCCAGTAGTATAAGAGCGTCCTCCTACGAGCAGTACTTC
D gene: NA; CDR3 length: 15; J gene: TRBJ2-2; V gene: TRBV30; CDR3 protein: CAWRESGGDTGELFF; CDR3 DNA: TGTGCCTGGAGGGAAAGTGGAGGGGACACCGGGGAGCTGTTTTTT
D gene: TRBD2; CDR3 length: 15; J gene: TRBJ2-7; V gene: TRBV11-2; CDR3 protein: CASSLGREVFYEQYF; CDR3 DNA: TGTGCCAGCAGCTTGGGGCGGGAGGTCTTCTACGAGCAGTACTTC
D gene: TRBD1; CDR3 length: 14; J gene: TRBJ1-4; V gene: TRBV7-9; CDR3 protein: CASSTDRGGEKLFF; CDR3 DNA: TGTGCCAGCAGCACAGACAGGGGGGGAGAAAAACTGTTTTTT
D gene: NA; CDR3 length: 16; J gene: TRBJ2-2; V gene: TRBV27; CDR3 protein: CASSFLGLERSGELFF; CDR3 DNA: TGTGCCAGCAGTTTCCTAGGTTTAGAAAGAAGCGGGGAGCTGTTTTTT
D gene: NA; CDR3 length: 14; J gene: TRBJ2-4; V gene: TRBV2; CDR3 protein: CASSEWGDKNIQYF; CDR3 DNA: TGTGCCAGCAGTGAATGGGGGGACAAAAACATTCAGTACTTC
D gene: NA; CDR3 length: 15; J gene: TRBJ2-7; V gene: TRBV13; CDR3 protein: CASSSLAFPTYEQYF; CDR3 DNA: TGTGCCAGCAGCTCTTTAGCTTTCCCAACCTACGAGCAGTACTTC
D gene: NA; CDR3 length: 15; J gene: TRBJ2-7; V gene: TRBV9; CDR3 protein: CASSLSGGGSYEQYF; CDR3 DNA: TGTGCCAGCAGCCTATCTGGGGGCGGCTCCTACGAGCAGTACTTC
D gene: NA; CDR3 length: 16; J gene: TRBJ2-7; V gene: TRBV7-2; CDR3 protein: CASSLAGTQGAYEQYF; CDR3 DNA: TGTGCCAGCAGCTTAGCGGGGACTCAAGGAGCGTACGAGCAGTACTTC
D gene: NA; CDR3 length: 13; J gene: TRBJ2-1; V gene: TRBV11-2; CDR3 protein: CASSQQVTNEQFF; CDR3 DNA: TGTGCCAGCAGCCAACAAGTTACCAATGAGCAGTTCTTC
D gene: NA; CDR3 length: 13; J gene: TRBJ2-3; V gene: TRBV29-1; CDR3 protein: CSVELQSADTQYF; CDR3 DNA: TGCAGCGTTGAATTACAGTCCGCAGATACGCAGTATTTT
D gene: NA; CDR3 length: 16; J gene: TRBJ2-7; V gene: TRBV5-4; CDR3 protein: CASSLAMNLSSYEQYF; CDR3 DNA: TGTGCCAGCAGCTTGGCAATGAACTTAAGCTCCTACGAGCAGTACTTC
D gene: TRBD1; CDR3 length: 15; J gene: TRBJ1-4; V gene: TRBV4-2; CDR3 protein: CASSPERGGYEKLFF; CDR3 DNA: TGTGCCAGCAGCCCCGAAAGAGGGGGCTATGAAAAACTGTTTTTT
D gene: NA; CDR3 length: 16; J gene: TRBJ2-6; V gene: TRBV2; CDR3 protein: CASTEGLGAGANVLTF; CDR3 DNA: TGTGCCAGCACGGAGGGTCTGGGGGCTGGGGCCAACGTCCTGACTTTC
D gene: NA; CDR3 length: 14; J gene: TRBJ1-2; V gene: TRBV6-1; CDR3 protein: CASTVGGQNYGYTF; CDR3 DNA: TGTGCCAGCACCGTCGGCGGGCAAAACTATGGCTACACCTTC
D gene: TRBD2; CDR3 length: 16; J gene: TRBJ2-1; V gene: TRBV7-9; CDR3 protein: CASSWPSGGQDNEQFF; CDR3 DNA: TGTGCCAGCAGCTGGCCGTCGGGAGGGCAGGACAATGAGCAGTTCTTC
D gene: TRBD1; CDR3 length: 15; J gene: TRBJ1-3; V gene: TRBV6-1; CDR3 protein: CASRDRDSDGNTIYF; CDR3 DNA: TGTGCCAGCAGAGACCGGGACAGCGATGGAAACACCATATATTTT
D gene: TRBD1; CDR3 length: 15; J gene: TRBJ2-1; V gene: TRBV29-1; CDR3 protein: CSVLGTGSSYNEQFF; CDR3 DNA: TGCAGCGTTTTAGGGACAGGGAGCTCCTACAATGAGCAGTTCTTC
D gene: TRBD1; CDR3 length: 14; J gene: TRBJ1-2; V gene: TRBV7-3; CDR3 protein: CASSPDREPTGYTF; CDR3 DNA: TGTGCCAGCAGCCCAGACAGGGAACCAACTGGCTACACCTTC
D gene: NA; CDR3 length: 14; J gene: TRBJ1-2; V gene: TRBV6-5; CDR3 protein: CASSYKGANYGYTF; CDR3 DNA: TGTGCCAGTAGTTATAAGGGGGCTAACTATGGCTACACCTTC
D gene: NA; CDR3 length: 15; J gene: TRBJ1-2; V gene: TRBV4-1; CDR3 protein: CASSQVAGSIYGYTF; CDR3 DNA: TGCGCCAGCAGCCAAGTAGCCGGGAGTATCTATGGCTACACCTTC
D gene: TRBD1; CDR3 length: 16; J gene: TRBJ2-5; V gene: TRBV18; CDR3 protein: CASSRTAGTGGETQYF; CDR3 DNA: TGTGCCAGCTCACGCACCGCCGGGACAGGGGGAGAGACCCAGTACTTC
D gene: TRBD1; CDR3 length: 16; J gene: TRBJ1-1; V gene: TRBV5-1; CDR3 protein: CASSFLAGTGNTEAFF; CDR3 DNA: TGCGCCAGCAGCTTCTTAGCCGGGACAGGAAACACTGAAGCTTTCTTT
D gene: TRBD1; CDR3 length: 13; J gene: TRBJ2-7; V gene: TRBV19; CDR3 protein: CASSIGQGNEQYF; CDR3 DNA: TGTGCCAGTAGTATAGGACAGGGTAACGAGCAGTACTTC
D gene: TRBD1; CDR3 length: 16; J gene: TRBJ2-1; V gene: TRBV9; CDR3 protein: CASSVTGDNRYNEQFF; CDR3 DNA: TGTGCCAGCAGCGTAACAGGGGATAATCGCTACAATGAGCAGTTCTTC
D gene: NA; CDR3 length: 14; J gene: TRBJ2-7; V gene: TRBV7-2; CDR3 protein: CASSLYGQGGEQYF; CDR3 DNA: TGTGCCAGCAGCTTATACGGGCAGGGGGGCGAGCAGTACTTC
D gene: NA; CDR3 length: 15; J gene: TRBJ1-2; V gene: TRBV7-2; CDR3 protein: CASSFGRTINYGYTF; CDR3 DNA: TGTGCCAGCAGCTTCGGCAGAACTATTAACTATGGCTACACCTTC
D gene: NA; CDR3 length: 13; J gene: TRBJ1-5; V gene: TRBV6-6; CDR3 protein: CASIGGLNQPQHF; CDR3 DNA: TGTGCCAGCATAGGAGGGCTCAATCAGCCCCAGCATTTT
D gene: TRBD1; CDR3 length: 13; J gene: TRBJ2-7; V gene: TRBV6-6; CDR3 protein: CASSADRGYEQYF; CDR3 DNA: TGTGCCAGCAGTGCGGACAGGGGCTACGAGCAGTACTTC
D gene: NA; CDR3 length: 14; J gene: TRBJ2-3; V gene: TRBV9; CDR3 protein: CASSVGGRTDTQYF; CDR3 DNA: TGTGCCAGCAGCGTAGGGGGCCGCACAGATACGCAGTATTTT
D gene: TRBD2; CDR3 length: 13; J gene: TRBJ2-1; V gene: TRBV7-9; CDR3 protein: CASTGGGSDEQFF; CDR3 DNA: TGTGCCAGCACGGGCGGGGGGAGCGATGAGCAGTTCTTC
D gene: TRBD1; CDR3 length: 14; J gene: TRBJ1-5; V gene: TRBV15; CDR3 protein: CATSRGQGMQPQHF; CDR3 DNA: TGTGCCACCAGCAGAGGACAGGGTATGCAGCCCCAGCATTTT
D gene: TRBD1; CDR3 length: 10; J gene: TRBJ1-1; V gene: TRBV29-1; CDR3 protein: CSGGQGEAFF; CDR3 DNA: TGCAGCGGGGGACAGGGAGAAGCTTTCTTT
D gene: NA; CDR3 length: 12; J gene: TRBJ2-7; V gene: TRBV29-1; CDR3 protein: CSARDFWHEQYF; CDR3 DNA: TGCAGCGCCCGGGACTTCTGGCACGAGCAGTACTTC
D gene: NA; CDR3 length: 16; J gene: TRBJ2-4; V gene: TRBV11-2; CDR3 protein: CASSLEIGVAKNIQYF; CDR3 DNA: TGTGCCAGCAGCTTAGAAATAGGGGTAGCCAAAAACATTCAGTACTTC
D gene: TRBD1; CDR3 length: 14; J gene: TRBJ2-5; V gene: TRBV4-1; CDR3 protein: CASSHRRDSGTQYF; CDR3 DNA: TGCGCCAGCAGCCACCGCCGGGACAGCGGGACCCAGTACTTC
D gene: NA; CDR3 length: 13; J gene: TRBJ2-5; V gene: TRBV12-5; CDR3 protein: CASGLGLQETQYF; CDR3 DNA: TGTGCTAGTGGTCTTGGACTCCAAGAGACCCAGTACTTC
D gene: TRBD1; CDR3 length: 15; J gene: TRBJ2-7; V gene: TRBV28; CDR3 protein: CASSLFDRAGNEQYF; CDR3 DNA: TGTGCCAGCAGTTTGTTCGACAGGGCCGGCAACGAGCAGTACTTC
D gene: TRBD1; CDR3 length: 14; J gene: TRBJ2-7; V gene: TRBV5-1; CDR3 protein: CASSSDRSLLEQYF; CDR3 DNA: TGCGCCAGCAGCTCGGACAGGTCACTTCTCGAGCAGTACTTC
D gene: TRBD2; CDR3 length: 14; J gene: TRBJ2-5; V gene: TRBV11-1; CDR3 protein: CASSRLAEDGTQYF; CDR3 DNA: TGTGCCAGCAGCCGACTAGCGGAAGACGGGACCCAGTACTTC
D gene: TRBD1; CDR3 length: 20; J gene: TRBJ2-2; V gene: TRBV19; CDR3 protein: CASSGKGQGKFLFDTGELFF; CDR3 DNA: TGTGCCAGTAGTGGGAAGGGACAGGGGAAGTTCTTGTTCGACACCGGGGAGCTGTTTTTT
D gene: NA; CDR3 length: 12; J gene: TRBJ2-1; V gene: TRBV7-2; CDR3 protein: CASSLGELQQFF; CDR3 DNA: TGTGCCAGCAGCTTAGGAGAGCTACAGCAGTTCTTC
D gene: NA; CDR3 length: 12; J gene: TRBJ2-1; V gene: TRBV10-3; CDR3 protein: CAISEGRGEQFF; CDR3 DNA: TGTGCCATCAGTGAGGGGAGAGGAGAGCAGTTCTTC
D gene: NA; CDR3 length: 15; J gene: TRBJ2-3; V gene: TRBV6-1; CDR3 protein: CASSGKTVSTDTQYF; CDR3 DNA: TGTGCCAGCAGTGGCAAGACAGTTAGCACAGATACGCAGTATTTT